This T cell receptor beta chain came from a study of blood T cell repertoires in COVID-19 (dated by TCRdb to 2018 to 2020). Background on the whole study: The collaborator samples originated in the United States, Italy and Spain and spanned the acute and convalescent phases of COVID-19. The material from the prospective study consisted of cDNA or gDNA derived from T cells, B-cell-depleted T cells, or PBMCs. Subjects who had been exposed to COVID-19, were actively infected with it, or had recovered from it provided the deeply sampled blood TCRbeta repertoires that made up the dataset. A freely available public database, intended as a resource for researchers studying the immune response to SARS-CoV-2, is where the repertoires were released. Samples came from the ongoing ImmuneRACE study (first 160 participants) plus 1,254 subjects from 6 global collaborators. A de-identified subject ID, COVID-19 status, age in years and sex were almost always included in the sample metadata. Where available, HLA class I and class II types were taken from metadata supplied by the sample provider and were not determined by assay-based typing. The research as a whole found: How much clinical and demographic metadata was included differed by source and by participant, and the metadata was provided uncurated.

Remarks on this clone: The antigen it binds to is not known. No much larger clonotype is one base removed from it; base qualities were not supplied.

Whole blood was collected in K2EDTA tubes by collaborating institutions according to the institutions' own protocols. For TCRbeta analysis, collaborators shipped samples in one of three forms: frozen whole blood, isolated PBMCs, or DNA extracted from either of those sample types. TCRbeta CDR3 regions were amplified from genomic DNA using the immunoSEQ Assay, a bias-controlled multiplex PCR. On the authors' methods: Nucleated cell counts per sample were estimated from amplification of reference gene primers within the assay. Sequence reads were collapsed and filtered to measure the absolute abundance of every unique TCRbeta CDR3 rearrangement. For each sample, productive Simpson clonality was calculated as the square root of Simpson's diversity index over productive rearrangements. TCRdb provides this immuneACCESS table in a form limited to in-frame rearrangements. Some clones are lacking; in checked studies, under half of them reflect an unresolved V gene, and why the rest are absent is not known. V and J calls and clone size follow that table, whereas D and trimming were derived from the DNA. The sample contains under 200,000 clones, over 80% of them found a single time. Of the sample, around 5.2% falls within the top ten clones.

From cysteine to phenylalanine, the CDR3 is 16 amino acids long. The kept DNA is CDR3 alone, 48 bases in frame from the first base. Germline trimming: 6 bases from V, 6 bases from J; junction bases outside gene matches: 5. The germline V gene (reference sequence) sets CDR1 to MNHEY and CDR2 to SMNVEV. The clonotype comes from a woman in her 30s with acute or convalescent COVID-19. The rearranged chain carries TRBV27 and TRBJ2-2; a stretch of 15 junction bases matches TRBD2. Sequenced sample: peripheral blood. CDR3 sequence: CASSGLAGGNSGELFF. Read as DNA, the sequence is TGTGCCAGCAGCGGACTAGCGGGGGGGAATTCCGGGGAGCTGTTTTTT.